A single sample is the source of the 21 T cell receptor beta chains below, sequenced in a study of T cells after yellow fever vaccination. A single record per CDR3 protein comes from TCRdb applying MiXCR to the 5' RACE reads. Of 500,000 to 650,000 distinct CDR3 sequences listed, 9% to 15% are singletons. The specimen comprised PBMCs, sampled on the day of the yellow fever booster vaccination. Receptors were obtained from a man aged 30 to 39 who received the YFV17D yellow fever vaccine.

This clonotype was found a few times. This chain connects TRBV5-4 to TRBJ2-3, with a weak D call TRBD1 (6 bases). Germline lookup yields CDR1 SGHNT and CDR2 YYREEE (reference sequence). This CDR3 comprises 16 residues. V gave up 4 bases and J gave up 0 bases, with 15 bases separating them. The CDR3 DNA reads TGTGCCAGCAGCACCCGACAGGTGTCTAGCACAGATACGCAGTATTTT. It yields the protein CASSTRQVSSTDTQYF.

The chain recombines TRBV7-9 with TRBJ2-4, with D possibly matching TRBD1 (5 bases). The CDR3 runs to 15 residues. Germline-derived CDR1 and CDR2 are SEHNR and FQNEAQ (reference sequence). The V and J ends lost 1 base and 0 bases respectively, with 7 bases between them. This chain's CDR3 is CASSLEGIAKNIQYF. The CDR3 DNA sequence: TGTGCCAGCAGCTTAGAGGGGATAGCCAAAAACATTCAGTACTTC.

The rearrangement uses TRBV20-1 and TRBJ2-4, with D uncertain. V lost 3 bases and J 0 bases, leaving 12 bases between the germline ends. The CDR3 is 15 amino acids. Germline V gene lookup returns CDR1 DFQATT and CDR2 SNEGSKA (reference sequence). CDR3 nucleotides: TGCAGTGCTAGGGCCCCGGGCCAAGCCAAAAACATTCAGTACTTC. It specifies CSARAPGQAKNIQYF.

This clonotype was seen a handful of times. V and J are TRBV29-1 and TRBJ2-1; D is tentatively TRBD1 or TRBD2 (5 bases each). Trimming took 7 bases from V and 15 from J, leaving 22 bases between them. The length of the CDR3 is 12 residues. Germline V gene lookup returns CDR1 SQVTM and CDR2 ANQGSEA. CDR3 sequence: CSAGAQYIGPFF. CDR3 DNA: TGCAGCGCCGGGGCCCAATACATAGGCCCGTTCTTC.

This clonotype came up a few times. The rearrangement uses TRBV12-3 or TRBV12-4 and TRBJ1-2; weak D call: TRBD1 (5 bases). The CDR3 consists of 14 residues. The V and J ends lost 7 bases and 4 bases respectively, with 16 bases between them. The CDR3 here is CASKPGTWGYGYTF. DNA for the CDR3: TGTGCCAGCAAACCCGGGACCTGGGGCTATGGCTACACCTTC.

The chain combines TRBV5-4 with TRBJ2-5; D is uncertain. Germline V lookup: CDR1 SGHNT, CDR2 YYREEE (reference sequence). Trimming cost V 0 bases and J 1 base, with 10 bases left between them. The CDR3 totals 15 residues. The CDR3 spells CASSLAGLPQETQYF. In DNA, the CDR3 is TGTGCCAGCAGCTTGGCCGGGCTTCCCCAAGAGACCCAGTACTTC.

This chain joins TRBV5-4 and TRBJ1-6; 7 bases align to TRBD1. Germline trimming cut 0 bases from V and 10 bases from J; bases unmatched to any gene: 7. Germline V gene data show CDR1 as SGHNT and CDR2 as YYREEE (reference sequence). The CDR3 is 15 residues long. CDR3 coding DNA: TGTGCCAGCAGCTTGGATGGTGACAGGGCCTCACCCCTCCACTTT. Translated, it gives CASSLDGDRASPLHF.

This clonotype was observed many times. V usage is TRBV29-1 and J usage is TRBJ2-2, with a tentative D call TRBD1 (5 bases). The germline gives CDR1 SQVTM, CDR2 ANQGSEA. Trimming took off 1 base at V and 4 bases at J, with 10 bases between the two ends. CDR3 length: 14 amino acids. The CDR3 DNA reads as TGCAGCGTTGAAGGGGGTAGGGGCACCGGGGAGCTGTTTTTT. The encoded protein is CSVEGGRGTGELFF.

This clonotype was detected ten times or more. The chain links TRBV29-1 to TRBJ2-1; D is unclear. Germline loops: CDR1 SQVTM, CDR2 ANQGSEA. V was pared by 7 bases and J by 2 bases, with 9 bases between. The length of the CDR3 is 12 residues. The CDR3 DNA is TGCAGCGCCCTCCGGCCCTACAATGAGCAGTTCTTC. Translating gives CSALRPYNEQFF.

This clonotype was detected only a few times. The chain couples TRBV6-5 to TRBJ2-5; a weak D match, TRBD1 (6 bases). This CDR3 contains 16 residues. Germline V gene data show CDR1 as MNHEY and CDR2 as SVGAGI. The V gene lost 0 bases and the J gene lost 5 bases, with 16 bases spanning the gap. CDR3 in amino acids: CASSYSQTGLMETQYF. In nucleotides, the CDR3 is TGTGCCAGCAGTTACTCACAGACAGGACTGATGGAGACCCAGTACTTC.

This clonotype was observed at least ten times. The gene calls are TRBV4-1 and TRBJ2-2; D unresolved. V lost 0 bases to trimming and J lost 8 bases, with 10 bases between them. This CDR3 region has 14 residues. Germline V gives CDR1 MGHRA, CDR2 YSYEKL. CDR3: CASSQDPLGGELFF. CDR3 in DNA: TGCGCCAGCAGCCAAGATCCACTTGGAGGGGAGCTGTTTTTT.

The sample holds a few counts of this clonotype. The chain is built from TRBV24-1 and TRBJ1-2, with TRBD1 matching over 10 bases. CDR3 length: 16 amino acids. Germline CDR1 is KGHDR and CDR2 is SFDVKD. The V and J ends lost 3 bases and 1 base, in that order; junction bases with no gene match: 4. CDR3 in amino acids: CATSDPRTGGNYGYTF. The DNA of the CDR3 is TGTGCCACCAGTGATCCCAGGACAGGGGGTAACTATGGCTACACCTTC.

The rearrangement uses TRBV12-3 or TRBV12-4 and TRBJ2-5, with TRBD2 matching 12 bases. The trim removed 6 bases at V and 4 bases at J, leaving 9 bases unmatched. The CDR3 extends over 16 amino acids. This CDR3 reads CASSRLAGVRGETQYF. DNA for the CDR3: TGTGCCAGCAGCCGACTAGCGGGAGTAAGAGGAGAGACCCAGTACTTC.

CDR3 loop: CASVLTDTQYF. CDR3 nucleotides: TGTGCCAGCGTACTTACAGATACGCAGTATTTT. This chain links TRBV2 with TRBJ2-3; D remains unclear. The CDR3 covers 11 residues. Trimming removed 8 bases at V and 3 bases at J, with 6 bases between. The V gene's germline CDR1 is SNHLY and CDR2 FYNNEI.

Ten or more counts support this clonotype. J is TRBJ1-6 and V is TRBV7-9; D perhaps matches TRBD1 (6 bases). Trimming took off 6 bases at V and 7 bases at J, with 13 bases between the two ends. The CDR3 is made up of 14 amino acids. Germline V gene lookup returns CDR1 SEHNR and CDR2 FQNEAQ (reference sequence). The CDR3 nucleotides read TGTGCCAGCAGACCGGGGGGGCTGAATTCACCCCTCCACTTT. The encoded protein is CASRPGGLNSPLHF.

There are a few counts of this clonotype. This rearrangement joins TRBV28 to TRBJ2-1; D tentatively reads TRBD1 or TRBD2 (5 bases each). V was cut by 6 bases and J by 2 bases, with 20 bases left in between. The CDR3 runs 17 residues. Germline CDR1 reads MDHEN; CDR2 reads SYDVKM. The CDR3, as DNA: TGTGCCAGCAGCAACTACACTTTTCGGGGACCCTACAATGAGCAGTTCTTC. Translating it yields CASSNYTFRGPYNEQFF.

This clonotype was found a few times. The chain carries TRBV29-1 and TRBJ2-3; D perhaps matches TRBD2 (6 bases). Germline lookup yields CDR1 SQVTM and CDR2 ANQGSEA. CDR3 size: 16 residues. V gave up 5 bases and J gave up 4 bases, with 22 bases separating them. CDR3 DNA sequence: TGCAGCGTTCCCGGATCCAGGGAGGTTATCGCAGATACGCAGTATTTT. Protein product: CSVPGSREVIADTQYF.

This clonotype has a count of ten or more. The chain employs TRBV25-1 and TRBJ1-1; D is perhaps TRBD1 (6 bases). V lost 8 bases to trimming and J lost 5 bases, with 12 bases between them. The germline V gene encodes CDR1 MGHDK and CDR2 SYGVNS. This CDR3 is 12 amino acids long. In nucleotides, the CDR3 is TGTGCCAGCGTAGGGGGTATAACTGAAGCTTTCTTT. This gives the protein CASVGGITEAFF.

This clonotype showed up just a few times. The CDR3 protein is CASSMMGPRYNEQFF. CDR3 bases: TGTGCCAGCAGTATGATGGGGCCCCGCTACAATGAGCAGTTCTTC. The chain joins TRBV6-1 to TRBJ2-1; weak D call: TRBD1 (5 bases). Germline V gene sequence: CDR1 MNHNS, CDR2 SASEGT. The V end was cut by 5 bases, the J end by 3 bases, with 14 bases between. The CDR3 has 15 residues.

This clonotype has just a few counts. The rearrangement uses TRBV15 and TRBJ2-1; D not certain. Trimming stripped 0 bases from V and 1 base from J, with 10 bases between. The CDR3 is made up of 16 amino acids. Germline-derived CDR1 and CDR2 are LNHNV and YYDKDF (reference sequence). The CDR3 spells CATSRDRVGSYNEQFF. In DNA form, the CDR3 reads TGTGCCACCAGCAGAGATAGGGTAGGATCCTACAATGAGCAGTTCTTC.

This clonotype was seen a handful of times. One end of the junction fails to match germline, which may point to a read error. The chain is built from TRBV7-2 and TRBJ2-1; D remains unclear. Germline CDR1 and CDR2: SGHTA and FQGNSA. This CDR3 has 11 residues. CDR3: CASSLINGQFF. The DNA of the CDR3 is TGTGCCAGCAGCTTAATAAATGGGCAGTTCTTC.